These T cell receptor beta chains were read from a single sample in a study of T cells in narcolepsy. The assay was immunoSEQ multiplex PCR, and TCRdb's table has in-frame clones only and misses some. This table has about 40,000 clones, approximately 89% appearing once. Sequencing was done on a sample of CD45RA- memory CD4+ T cells from PBMCs. These receptors were obtained from a human donor with narcolepsy. The CDR3 runs from the conserved cysteine through the conserved F or W. The D gene is left open where the match is weak. Only part of the rows carry a size: once, few, many, or a class if the clone is expanded.

NA	NA	TRBV6-6	TRBJ1-2	CASSYPNTYGYTF	TGTGCCAGCAGTTACCCAAATACGTATGGCTACACCTTC
TRBD2	NA	TRBV11-2	TRBJ2-5	CASSLDGLAGPGETQYF	TGTGCCAGCAGCTTAGATGGACTAGCGGGGCCCGGGGAGACCCAGTACTTC
NA	NA	TRBV14	TRBJ2-3	CASSRSGMTDTQYF	TGTGCCAGCAGCCGGTCCGGAATGACAGATACGCAGTATTTT
NA	NA	TRBV6-1	TRBJ2-1	CASSERGLLSYNEQFF	TGTGCCAGCAGTGAGCGGGGGCTCCTCTCCTACAATGAGCAGTTCTTC
NA	NA	TRBV27	TRBJ1-6	CASSPLGNVSPLHF	TGTGCCAGCAGCCCCCTAGGGAACGTTTCACCCCTCCACTTT
NA	NA	TRBV1	TRBJ2-6	CTSSQDLAGGSGANVLTF	TGCACCAGCAGCCAAGATCTGGCAGGGGGCTCTGGGGCCAACGTCCTGACTTTC
NA	NA	TRBV4-3	TRBJ1-2	CASSQAAGWAGYTF	TGCGCCAGCAGCCAAGCCGCAGGGTGGGCAGGCTACACCTTC
NA	NA	TRBV6-1	TRBJ1-2	CASGDGIYGYTF	TGTGCCTCGGGGGACGGGATCTATGGCTACACCTTC
NA	NA	TRBV4-3	TRBJ2-1	CASSQSRGAGYNEQFF	TGCGCCAGCAGCCAAAGTAGGGGGGCGGGCTACAATGAGCAGTTCTTC
NA	NA	TRBV7-2	TRBJ2-2	CASSLGVAIGELFF	TGTGCCAGCAGCCTGGGGGTAGCCATCGGGGAGCTGTTTTTT
NA	NA	TRBV7-8	TRBJ2-7	CASSLLAGWSYEQYF	TGTGCCAGCAGCTTACTTGCTGGTTGGTCCTACGAGCAGTACTTC
TRBD1	NA	TRBV30	TRBJ2-1	CAWGPEGARQFF	TGTGCCTGGGGACCCGAGGGGGCAAGGCAGTTCTTC
TRBD2	NA	TRBV29-1	TRBJ2-7	CSVLAGTYEQYF	TGCAGCGTTCTAGCGGGAACCTACGAGCAGTACTTC
TRBD1	once	TRBV6-5	TRBJ1-2	CASRAAGTDYGYTF	TGTGCCAGCAGAGCAGCCGGGACAGACTATGGCTACACCTTC
NA	NA	TRBV18	TRBJ2-7	CASSPGEAAREQYF	TGTGCCAGCTCACCGGGGGAGGCAGCCCGTGAGCAGTACTTC
NA	few	TRBV5-4	TRBJ1-1	CASSLKVGGTEAFF	TGTGCCAGCAGCTTGAAGGTGGGAGGCACTGAAGCTTTCTTT
TRBD1	NA	TRBV5-1	TRBJ1-1	CASSVTGSSTEAFF	TGCGCCAGCAGCGTGACAGGGAGTAGCACTGAAGCTTTCTTT
NA	NA	TRBV5-8	TRBJ1-5	CASSLEREGHQPQHF	TGTGCCAGCAGCTTGGAGCGGGAGGGGCATCAGCCCCAGCATTTT
NA	few	TRBV6-6	TRBJ2-7	CASSYSSSYEQYF	TGTGCCAGCAGTTACTCTAGCTCCTACGAGCAGTACTTC
TRBD2	NA	TRBV28	TRBJ2-3	CAGCGRAKDTQYF	TGTGCCGGCTGCGGGAGGGCCAAAGATACGCAGTATTTT
NA	NA	TRBV6-6	TRBJ2-7	CASSQYYEQYF	TGTGCCAGCAGTCAGTACTACGAGCAGTACTTC
NA	once	TRBV28	TRBJ1-1	CASSSPGVDPEAFF	TGTGCCAGCAGTAGTCCGGGGGTGGACCCTGAAGCTTTCTTT
TRBD1	NA	TRBV5-6	TRBJ1-4	CASSPGQSGGEKLFF	TGTGCCAGCAGCCCAGGACAGTCAGGGGGTGAAAAACTGTTTTTT